The 9 T cell receptor beta chains presented below share a single source sample, sequenced in a study of T cells in localized non-small cell lung cancer (dated by TCRdb to the early 2020s). Preparation of the library involved the immunoSEQ multiplex PCR assay. Held by TCRdb, this immuneACCESS table contains in-frame sequences only and omits some clones. Under half of the omission traces to an unresolved V gene where checked; the cause of the rest is unknown. Here the sample has 20,000 to 25,000 clones; roughly nine tenths occur a single time. The ten largest clones add up to 6.9% of the sample. The sequencing used peripheral blood, collected before any cancer treatment. These TCRs come from a woman aged 40-75 years with stage I lung adenocarcinoma.

Written as DNA, the CDR3 is TGTGCCAGCAAACCCACCGTGTCTTCGTCTAGCTACACCTTC. It translates to CASKPTVSSSSYTF. This chain links TRBV6-1 with TRBJ1-2; D gene unclear. Trimming removed 7 bases at V and 9 bases at J, with 21 bases between. Germline CDR1 and CDR2: MNHNS and SASEGT. CDR3 size: 14 residues.

The chain employs TRBV7-6 and TRBJ1-2, with a possible D match to TRBD1 (6 bases). Looked up from germline, CDR1 is SGHVS and CDR2 is FNYEAQ. The CDR3 totals 16 residues. V was pared by 0 bases and J by 4 bases, with 15 bases between. Here the CDR3 reads CASSLAVGGASYGYTF. The CDR3 DNA reads as TGTGCCAGCAGCTTAGCTGTGGGGGGGGCGAGCTATGGCTACACCTTC. The variable domain in full, completed from reference TRBV7-6 and TRBJ1-2, reads GAGVSQSPRYKVTKRGQDVALRCDPISGHVSLYWYRQALGQGPEFLTYFNYEAQQDKSGLPNDRFSAERPEGSISTLTIQRTEQRDSAMYRCASSLAVGGASYGYTFGSGTRLTVV.

This clone has only one observation. This chain connects TRBV5-4 to TRBJ1-2; 11 positions agree with TRBD1. The CDR3 extends over 17 amino acids. CDR1 SGHNT and CDR2 YYREEE come from the germline V gene (reference sequence). With V trimmed by 4 bases and J by 0 bases, 8 bases remained unmatched. The DNA for the CDR3 is TGTGCCAGCAGCGGCCGGGACAGGGGGAAGACTAACTATGGCTACACCTTC. It encodes CASSGRDRGKTNYGYTF. Full variable domain (outside the CDR3, taken from reference TRBV5-4 and TRBJ1-2): ETGVTQSPTHLIKTRGQQVTLRCSSQSGHNTVSWYQQALGQGPQFIFQYYREEENGRGNFPPRFSGLQFPNYSSELNVNALELDDSALYLCASSGRDRGKTNYGYTFGSGTRLTVV.

The rearrangement joins TRBV27 to TRBJ2-3, with no clear D. CDR3 length: 14 residues. Between the trimmed V and J ends, which lost 7 bases and 1 base, there was a span of 12 bases. Germline V gene data show CDR1 as MNHEY and CDR2 as SMNVEV (reference sequence). Written as DNA, the CDR3 is TGTGCCAGCACCCCGGGTAGGGGCACAGATACGCAGTATTTT. This gives the protein CASTPGRGTDTQYF.

V is TRBV7-9 and J is TRBJ2-5; D is possibly TRBD1 (5 bases). V dropped 5 bases and J dropped 5 bases, with 15 bases sitting between them. The germline CDR1 and CDR2 sequences are SEHNR and FQNEAQ (reference sequence). This CDR3 is built from 14 residues. CDR3 coding DNA: TGTGCCAGCAGCCCCGTACAGGTGGGGGAGACCCAGTACTTC. It translates to CASSPVQVGETQYF.

In this sample, this clone turned up a few times. Other DNA sequences from this sample encode an identical CDR3 as well. This chain links TRBV9 with TRBJ2-7; 10 nucleotides align to TRBD1. The ends lost 3 bases at V and 4 bases at J; junction bases unmatched: 1. The germline V gene encodes CDR1 SGDLS and CDR2 YYNGEE. The CDR3 is 13 amino acids. The CDR3 spells CASSGQGAYEQYF. The CDR3 DNA reads as TGTGCCAGCAGCGGACAGGGGGCTTACGAGCAGTACTTC.

Concerning this clone itself: The identical CDR3 is also encoded by other nucleotide sequences in the sample. V is TRBV5-1 and J is TRBJ2-5; D tentatively fits TRBD1 or TRBD2 (5 bases each). CDR1 and CDR2 from the germline V gene are SGHRS and YFSETQ. The ends were cut back, 3 bases at V and 4 bases at J, with 13 bases in the middle. The CDR3 is 14 residues long. CDR3 in DNA: TGCGCCAGCAGCTCCCAGGCTGGGGGAGAGACCCAGTACTTC. Protein sequence: CASSSQAGGETQYF.

The gene calls are TRBV12-5 and TRBJ2-7, with D possibly matching TRBD2 (5 bases). The V gene lost 5 bases and the J gene lost 3 bases, with 17 bases spanning the gap. In germline, CDR1 is LGHNT, CDR2 FRNRAP. This CDR3 comprises 15 residues. For the CDR3, the DNA is TGTGCTAGTGGTCGGACGGGAACACCGGACTACGAGCAGTACTTC. It translates to CASGRTGTPDYEQYF. Full variable domain (outside the CDR3, taken from reference TRBV12-5 and TRBJ2-7): DARVTQTPRHKVTEMGQEVTMRCQPILGHNTVFWYRQTMMQGLELLAYFRNRAPLDDSGMPKDRFSAEMPDATLATLKIQPSEPRDSAVYFCASGRTGTPDYEQYFGPGTRLTVT.

This clone was counted between two and nine times. This chain uses TRBV10-3 with TRBJ2-7; D tentatively fits TRBD1 or TRBD2 (5 bases each). With 10 bases removed from V and 5 bases from J, the gap between germline ends came to 15 bases. Germline assignment: CDR1 ENHRY and CDR2 SYGVKD. The CDR3 extends over 12 amino acids. CDR3 amino acids: CATSLEGHEQYF. The CDR3 region has the DNA TGTGCCACGTCTCTCGAGGGGCACGAGCAGTACTTC.